Listed below are T cell receptor beta chains from one sample, sequenced in a study of T cell responses to AZD1222 COVID-19 vaccine. Measured with immunoSEQ multiplex PCR; TCRdb has only the in-frame clones, and not every one. The table includes about 150,000 clones, roughly 92% detected once. This material consisted of peripheral blood, taken on day 0 of AZD1222 vaccination. These receptors all come from an adult in good health. Both conserved end residues are part of each CDR3. Each record gives: D gene, clone size, J gene, V gene, CDR3 DNA, CDR3 protein. A D gene is named only where the DNA matches it firmly. Expanded clones are given a class, and other clones once, few, many or no size at all.

TRBD2 | NA | TRBJ2-2 | TRBV7-9 | TGTGCCAGCAGCTCCTTTCAAGCGGGGATTAACACCGGGGAGCTGTTTTTT | CASSSFQAGINTGELFF
TRBD1 | NA | TRBJ2-7 | TRBV6-5 | TGTGCCAGCGGACTCGACAGGGGAAATTACGAGCAGTACTTC | CASGLDRGNYEQYF
TRBD1 | NA | TRBJ1-2 | TRBV4-3 | TGCGCCAGCAGCCAAGTCCGCAGCAGGGGGACGGGCTACACCTTC | CASSQVRSRGTGYTF
NA | NA | TRBJ2-5 | TRBV3-1/TRBV3-2 | TGTGCCAGCACCCGAGGGGGAGCAGAGACCCAGTACTTC | CASTRGGAETQYF
NA | NA | TRBJ1-3 | TRBV28 | TGTGCCAGCGGGGAGACCAGGATCAGGGGAAACACCATATATTTT | CASGETRIRGNTIYF
TRBD2 | NA | TRBJ2-7 | TRBV27 | TGTGCCAGCAGTTGGCAGCGGGAAGGGTCCTACGAGCAGTACTTC | CASSWQREGSYEQYF
NA | once | TRBJ2-2 | TRBV7-2 | TGTGCCAGCAGCCCCCCCGGTCAGGGTGGGCTGTTTTTT | CASSPPGQGGLFF
NA | NA | TRBJ2-1 | TRBV18 | TGTGCCAGCTCACCACCGTCCGGGAGCTCCTACAATGAGCAGTTCTTC | CASSPPSGSSYNEQFF
NA | NA | TRBJ1-1 | TRBV7-3 | TGTGCCAGCAGCAACGGGGGAATGAACACTGAAGCTTTCTTT | CASSNGGMNTEAFF
NA | few | TRBJ1-6 | TRBV6-5 | TGTGCCAGCAGTCCAACTCAGCGGTATAATTCACCCCTCCACTTT | CASSPTQRYNSPLHF
NA | NA | TRBJ1-4 | TRBV30 | TGTGCCTGGTCTTCGTGGGCTGGTAATGAAAAACTGTTTTTT | CAWSSWAGNEKLFF
NA | NA | TRBJ1-5 | TRBV20-1 | TGCAGTGCTAGTAACGGGGACACAAATCAGCCCCAGCATTTT | CSASNGDTNQPQHF
NA | NA | TRBJ2-1 | TRBV6-5 | TGTGCCAGCAGTTCCGGACAATTTAATGAGCAGTTCTTC | CASSSGQFNEQFF
NA | NA | TRBJ1-1 | TRBV11-3 | TGTGCCAGCAGCTTAGATACGGGTGCGGAAGCTTTCTTT | CASSLDTGAEAFF
NA | NA | TRBJ2-5 | TRBV7-7 | TGTGCCAGCAGCTTAGGAGGCGGAGAGACCCAGTACTTC | CASSLGGGETQYF
TRBD2 | NA | TRBJ2-2 | TRBV7-3 | TGTGCCAGCAGCTCCAGAATGGGCCAGCGGGGGAACACCGGGGAGCTGTTTTTT | CASSSRMGQRGNTGELFF
NA | few | TRBJ2-2 | TRBV5-8 | TGTGCCAGCAGCTGGTACACCGGGGAGCTGTTTTTT | CASSWYTGELFF
TRBD2 | NA | TRBJ2-2 | TRBV5-1 | TGCGCCAGCAGCTTGGCCGGGACTAGCGGGAGGGCATTGGACACCGGGGAGCTGTTTTTT | CASSLAGTSGRALDTGELFF
NA | NA | TRBJ1-2 | TRBV6-2/TRBV6-3 | TGTGCCAGCAGTTACACGGCAGGGCGCTATGGCTACACCTTC | CASSYTAGRYGYTF
NA | NA | TRBJ1-1 | TRBV15 | TGTGCCACCAGCAGAGATACCCTAGGGAGGGAAGCTTTCTTT | CATSRDTLGREAFF
NA | NA | TRBJ1-3 | TRBV2 | TGTGCCAGCCGGGCCTACTCTGGAAACACCATATATTTT | CASRAYSGNTIYF
TRBD2 | NA | TRBJ2-5 | TRBV7-2 | TGTGCCAGCAGCCCAGTGGGCGGAGGGGCGGGAGAAGAGACCCAGTACTTC | CASSPVGGGAGEETQYF
NA | NA | TRBJ1-1 | TRBV28 | TGTGCCAGCAGTTTATATGGCAGTCCCCCCGGGTACACTGAAGCTTTCTTT | CASSLYGSPPGYTEAFF
TRBD1 | NA | TRBJ1-2 | TRBV18 | TGTGCCAGCTCAAACCAAGCCGGGACAGACAACGGCTACACCTTC | CASSNQAGTDNGYTF
NA | NA | TRBJ1-1 | TRBV6-2/TRBV6-3 | TGTGCCAGCAACCCGGACAGAGGTCCTGTTCCAGCTTTCTTT | CASNPDRGPVPAFF
NA | NA | TRBJ1-4 | TRBV24-1 | TGTGCCACCTCGAGGGACTGGGTTAATGAAAAACTGTTTTTT | CATSRDWVNEKLFF